The 9 T cell receptor beta chains below all came from one sample that was sequenced in a study of shared clonotypes between healthy human individuals (dated by TCRdb to about 2020). Libraries were made using the immunoSEQ multiplex PCR assay. TCRdb carries this immuneACCESS record with in-frame sequences only. Its versions omit some clonotypes, under half of them owing to an unresolved V gene in the studies checked, with the rest unexplained. The sample data list some 1.4 million clones, and roughly 96% of these were observed just once. The top ten constitute approximately 1.1% of the sample. The sample taken for sequencing was naive CD4+ T cells sorted from blood. The cell subset or site label on this specimen signifies: CD45RA+ positively selected. The receptors here all came from a man in his thirties or forties in good health.

Worth noting for this clone: This sample also contains other DNA sequences that code for the same CDR3. This chain uses TRBV28 with TRBJ1-2, with a possible D match to TRBD1 (6 bases). This CDR3 spans 13 amino acids. The germline V gene encodes CDR1 MDHEN and CDR2 SYDVKM. Trimming shortened V by 5 bases and J by 3 bases, and 10 bases separated the two germline ends. The CDR3 region is CASSPQGYYGYTF. The CDR3 DNA sequence: TGTGCCAGCAGTCCACAGGGATACTATGGCTACACCTTC.

The genes are TRBV5-5 and TRBJ1-5; the D gene is possibly TRBD1 (6 bases). Trimming stripped 1 base from V and 6 bases from J, with 14 bases between. From germline, CDR1 is SGHKS and CDR2 YYEKEE (reference sequence). The CDR3 is 15 amino acids. Here the CDR3 DNA reads TGTGCCAGCAGCTTGACGCCAGGGACAAGTCAGCCCCAGCATTTT. Amino acid sequence: CASSLTPGTSQPQHF.

The chain recombines TRBV27 with TRBJ1-2, with TRBD1 as a possible D gene (6 bases). The CDR3 is made up of 13 amino acids. CDR1 is MNHEY and CDR2 is SMNVEV in the germline V gene (reference sequence). V was cut by 5 bases and J by 4 bases, with 11 bases left in between. The CDR3 nucleotides are TGTGCCAGCAGTAAGGACAGCTTCTATGGCTACACCTTC. Residues: CASSKDSFYGYTF.

The chain joins TRBV5-4 to TRBJ1-1; TRBD1 is a possible D gene (5 bases). The CDR3 length is 14 residues. V was trimmed by 5 bases and J by 4 bases, leaving 15 bases between them. Germline V CDR1 and CDR2: SGHNT, YYREEE (reference sequence). CDR3 protein: CASSSSGTPTEAFF. The CDR3, as DNA: TGTGCCAGCAGTTCATCGGGGACTCCCACTGAAGCTTTCTTT.

This chain uses TRBV2 with TRBJ2-7; a weak D match, TRBD1 (5 bases). The germline V and J ends were trimmed by 8 bases and 5 bases, with 16 bases remaining between them. From germline, CDR1 is SNHLY and CDR2 FYNNEI. CDR3 length: 13 amino acids. CDR3 sequence (DNA): TGTGCCAGCGATGGGTGGGGCAGGAACGAGCAGTACTTC. The encoded protein is CASDGWGRNEQYF.

This chain links TRBV7-8 with TRBJ2-1; 12 bases line up with TRBD2. Trimming removed 5 bases from V and 16 bases from J; junction bases left unmatched: 12. Germline loops: CDR1 SGHVS, CDR2 FQNEAQ. The CDR3 extends over 14 amino acids. The CDR3 region has the DNA TGTGCCAGCAGCCCCTACCGCCTAGCGGGAGGGCCTTTCTTC. This codes for CASSPYRLAGGPFF.

The chain has TRBV7-2 and TRBJ2-1, with D perhaps assigned TRBD1 or TRBD2 (5 bases each). V was cut by 3 bases and J by 0 bases, with 21 bases left in between. CDR1 and CDR2 (germline): SGHTA, FQGNSA. This CDR3 has 19 amino acids. The CDR3 coding sequence is TGTGCCAGCAGCTTTACCGGGACCAGAACATCCAGCTCCTACAATGAGCAGTTCTTC. It yields the protein CASSFTGTRTSSSYNEQFF. The full variable domain, with the rest looked up from reference TRBV7-2 and TRBJ2-1, is GAGVSQSPSNKVTEKGKDVELRCDPISGHTALYWYRQSLGQGLEFLIYFQGNSAPDKSGLPSDRFSAERTGGSVSTLTIQRTQQEDSAVYLCASSFTGTRTSSSYNEQFFGPGTRLTVL.

This chain uses TRBV14 with TRBJ1-4; no definite D call. The CDR3 loop spans 15 amino acids. Trimming pared 1 base from V and 7 bases from J, leaving 13 bases between. The germline V gene has CDR1 SGHDN and CDR2 FVKESK. The CDR3 bases are TGTGCCAGCAGCCAAGTCCGGGGAGGAAGTGAAAAACTGTTTTTT. Translated, it gives CASSQVRGGSEKLFF. Looking up the rest from reference TRBV14 and TRBJ1-4 gives the full variable domain: EAGVTQFPSHSVIEKGQTVTLRCDPISGHDNLYWYRRVMGKEIKFLLHFVKESKQDESGMPNNRFLAERTGGTYSTLKVQPAELEDSGVYFCASSQVRGGSEKLFFGSGTQLSVL.

This clone was counted a single time. This rearrangement joins TRBV2 to TRBJ1-2, with a weak D call TRBD1 (5 bases). Trimming left V 6 bases short and J 4 bases short, with 15 bases between. The CDR3 extends over 14 amino acids. Germline V gene sequence: CDR1 SNHLY, CDR2 FYNNEI. CDR3 amino acids: CASSAWGEGYGYTF. CDR3 in DNA: TGTGCCAGCAGCGCGTGGGGGGAGGGCTATGGCTACACCTTC.